These 25 T cell receptor beta chains were all obtained from the same sample, sequenced in a study of spatial heterogeneity in lung cancer. Study-level findings and limits: How many expanded intratumoral alpha and beta TCRs were present tracked the tumor mutation count, which was a count of nonsynonymous mutations.

Their antigens remain unidentified. TCRdb recomputed calls from the 5' RACE reads with MiXCR, one row per CDR3 protein. The table shows about 1,300 distinct CDR3 sequences, with 4.5% to 6% occurring only once. The time point is: sample taken at primary tumor resection. The input for sequencing was lung tumor tissue, taken at surgery. The source is a male donor with early-stage non-small cell lung cancer.

Relative to its sample, this clonotype is medium-sized. The J gene is TRBJ2-7, the V gene TRBV20-1; maybe TRBD1 (5 bases). V lost 1 base and J 3 bases, leaving 10 bases between the germline ends. In germline, CDR1 is DFQATT, CDR2 SNEGSKA (reference sequence). The length of the CDR3 is 13 residues. The CDR3 region has the DNA TGCAGTGCTAGAGTGGGGCAAGTCTACGAGCAGTACTTC. It encodes CSARVGQVYEQYF.

V gene TRBV20-1 combines with J gene TRBJ2-7; TRBD2 matches 12 bases. Trimming removed 4 bases from V and 2 bases from J; junction bases left unmatched: 9. This CDR3 is built from 16 residues. Germline assignment: CDR1 DFQATT and CDR2 SNEGSKA (reference sequence). As DNA, the CDR3 is TGCAGTGCTACACACTGGACTAGCGGGGACACCTACGAGCAGTACTTC. Its translation is CSATHWTSGDTYEQYF.

In its sample, this clonotype is hyperexpanded. The chain employs TRBV4-2 and TRBJ2-2; no firm D call. Germline CDR1 is LGHNA and CDR2 is YNFKEQ. The CDR3 runs to 12 residues. V was cut by 5 bases and J by 8 bases, with 9 bases left in between. CDR3 nucleotides: TGTGCCAGCAGCTATGTTGCAGGGGAGCTGTTTTTT. It encodes CASSYVAGELFF.

By share, this clonotype counts as large. This chain links TRBV6-6 with TRBJ1-5, with TRBD1 matching over 12 bases. This CDR3 region has 17 residues. Germline trimming cut 1 base from V and 5 bases from J; bases unmatched to any gene: 6. Germline CDR1 reads MNHNY; CDR2 reads SVGAGI (reference sequence). The CDR3, as DNA: TGTGCCAGCAGTTACTTGGGACAGGGGGCGACCTATCAGCCCCAGCATTTT. This sequence encodes CASSYLGQGATYQPQHF.

Relative to its sample, this clonotype is large (0.1 to 1%). CDR3 nucleotide sequence: TGCGCCAGCAGCAGGGTGTTAGCGGGAGGGCCAGGGGAGCAGTTCTTC. Amino acids: CASSRVLAGGPGEQFF. This rearrangement joins TRBV5-1 to TRBJ2-1, with 11 bases aligning to TRBD2. V lost 4 bases and J lost 10; bases outside the gene matches: 13. The V gene's germline CDR1 is SGHRS and CDR2 YFSETQ. The CDR3 is 16 residues long. The full variable domain, in which reference TRBV5-1 and TRBJ2-1 provide the parts outside the CDR3, is KAGVTQTPRYLIKTRGQQVTLSCSPISGHRSVSWYQQTPGQGLQFLFEYFSETQRNKGNFPGRFSGRQFSNSRSEMNVSTLELGDSALYLCASSRVLAGGPGEQFFGPGTRLTVL.

This clonotype is large. This rearrangement joins TRBV13 to TRBJ1-2; D unresolved. Trimming took 0 bases from V and 4 from J, leaving 3 bases between them. Germline V CDR1 and CDR2: PRHDT, FYEKMQ (reference sequence). The CDR3 contains 12 residues. The CDR3, as DNA: TGTGCCAGCAGCTTAGGCAGCTATGGCTACACCTTC. The encoded protein is CASSLGSYGYTF.

By proportion, this clonotype is medium-sized (0.01 to 0.1%). The chain combines TRBV18 with TRBJ1-2, with D hard to call. The germline V gene has CDR1 KGHSH and CDR2 LQKENI. The V gene lost 2 bases and the J gene lost 3 bases, with 10 bases spanning the gap. The CDR3 sequence is 14 residues long. The CDR3 nucleotides read TGTGCCAGCTCACCATCTGGGAAGTACTATGGCTACACCTTC. As protein: CASSPSGKYYGYTF.

This clonotype is termed medium-sized. CDR3 sequence: CAITPDGRSYEQYF. CDR3 in DNA: TGTGCCATCACTCCGGACGGCCGCTCCTACGAGCAGTACTTC. The V call is TRBV10-3, the J call TRBJ2-7, with D unresolved. V lost 7 bases to trimming and J lost 0 bases, with 13 bases between them. Germline-derived CDR1 and CDR2 are ENHRY and SYGVKD. The CDR3 is made up of 14 amino acids.

By sample share, this clonotype is medium-sized. The rearrangement links TRBV20-1 to TRBJ2-7; 8 bases match TRBD2. Germline CDR1 and CDR2: DFQATT and SNEGSKA (reference sequence). CDR3 size: 13 residues. V lost 0 bases and J lost 5; bases outside the gene matches: 3. CDR3 sequence: CSARDGTRDEQYF. The CDR3 coding sequence is TGCAGTGCTAGAGATGGGACTAGGGACGAGCAGTACTTC.

In its sample, this clonotype ranks as medium-sized. The rearrangement joins TRBV11-2 to TRBJ2-5, with 7 bases identical to TRBD1. There are 15 residues in the CDR3. After removal of 4 bases from V and 0 bases from J, the junction contained 5 bases not matched to a gene. CDR1 is SGHAT, CDR2 FQNNGV, per germline. The CDR3 nucleotides read TGTGCCAGCAGCTCGAACAGGGGCTACCAAGAGACCCAGTACTTC. Translation gives CASSSNRGYQETQYF. Full variable domain (outside the CDR3, taken from reference TRBV11-2 and TRBJ2-5): EAGVAQSPRYKIIEKRQSVAFWCNPISGHATLYWYQQILGQGPKLLIQFQNNGVVDDSQLPKDRFSAERLKGVDSTLKIQPAKLEDSAVYLCASSSNRGYQETQYFGPGTRLLVL.

Sample share makes this clonotype medium-sized (0.01 to 0.1%). The chain recombines TRBV19 with TRBJ1-5, with 7 bases aligning to TRBD1. The V gene end was trimmed by 3 bases and the J gene end by 7 bases; junction bases not matched to a gene: 6. Germline CDR1 LNHDA, CDR2 SQIVND (reference sequence). This CDR3 has 14 amino acids. The CDR3 spells CASSMGQGDQPQHF. CDR3 nucleotide sequence: TGTGCCAGTAGTATGGGGCAGGGGGACCAGCCCCAGCATTTT.

Within the sample, this clonotype is medium-sized. This chain uses TRBV12-3 or TRBV12-4 with TRBJ1-1; D is unresolved. The CDR3 runs 12 residues. The V and J ends lost 5 bases and 4 bases respectively, with 8 bases between them. The CDR3 sequence is CASSPGSTEAFF. CDR3 DNA: TGTGCCAGCAGTCCGGGGAGCACTGAAGCTTTCTTT.

The chain uses TRBV5-1 and TRBJ2-3; no clear D gene. Germline V gene sequence: CDR1 SGHRS, CDR2 YFSETQ. V shed 0 bases and J shed 2 bases, with 10 bases lying between them. This CDR3 has 15 amino acids. The CDR3: CASSLVDFSTDTQYF. CDR3 sequence (DNA): TGCGCCAGCAGCTTGGTAGACTTCTCCACAGATACGCAGTATTTT.

This clonotype counts as medium-sized. The chain employs TRBV7-2 and TRBJ2-5, with D perhaps matching TRBD2 (5 bases). The CDR3 runs to 14 residues. Trimming left V 1 base short and J 7 bases short, with 13 bases between. Germline-derived CDR1 and CDR2 are SGHTA and FQGNSA. The CDR3 loop is CASSLGASTVTQYF. The CDR3 DNA sequence: TGTGCCAGCAGCTTAGGGGCTAGCACGGTGACCCAGTACTTC.

This clonotype was counted a few times. V is TRBV9 and J is TRBJ2-3, with D perhaps matching TRBD1 or TRBD2 (5 bases each). Trimming stripped 4 bases from V and 4 bases from J, with 19 bases between. Germline V gene sequence: CDR1 SGDLS, CDR2 YYNGEE. The CDR3 sequence is 16 residues long. CDR3 sequence reads: CASSTPPGRDPDTQYF. In DNA, the CDR3 is TGTGCCAGCAGCACCCCCCCCGGCAGGGACCCAGATACGCAGTATTTT.

This clonotype ranks as medium-sized. The V gene is TRBV12-3 or TRBV12-4, the J gene TRBJ2-7; 11 bases align to TRBD1. The V gene end was trimmed by 5 bases and the J gene end by 3 bases; junction bases not matched to a gene: 6. The CDR3 has 15 amino acids. The CDR3 region is CASSPTGTGGYEQYF. CDR3 coding DNA: TGTGCCAGCAGTCCTACCGGGACAGGGGGCTACGAGCAGTACTTC.

This clonotype appeared a few times. Since a much larger clone is just one base distant, this may be a read error. V and J are TRBV28 and TRBJ1-2, with 8 bases that match TRBD1. The germline CDR1 and CDR2 sequences are MDHEN and SYDVKM. This CDR3 spans 11 amino acids. CDR3 coding DNA: TGTGCGGGACAGGTGGGCTATGGCTACACCTTC. Translating it yields CAGQVGYGYTF.

This clonotype rates as large. This chain uses TRBV11-3 with TRBJ2-3; tentatively, D is TRBD1 or TRBD2 (6 bases each). V shed 3 bases and J shed 2 bases, with 9 bases lying between them. The germline gives CDR1 SGHNT, CDR2 YENEEA. There are 14 residues in the CDR3. This chain's CDR3 is CASSFGGPTDTQYF. The CDR3 DNA sequence: TGTGCCAGCAGCTTCGGGGGCCCCACAGATACGCAGTATTTT.

This clonotype counts as medium-sized. The chain links TRBV6-1 to TRBJ2-1; tentative D call: TRBD2 (6 bases). V shed 6 bases and J shed 10 bases, with 13 bases lying between them. This CDR3 is built from 12 residues. CDR1 and CDR2 from the germline V gene are MNHNS and SASEGT. Here the CDR3 reads CASRVTRWEQFF. Here the CDR3 DNA reads TGTGCCAGCAGGGTGACTAGATGGGAGCAGTTCTTC.

By frequency in the sample, this clonotype is large. This sequence joins TRBV12-3 or TRBV12-4 and TRBJ2-2, with a possible D match to TRBD1 (6 bases). CDR3 length equals 14 residues. Trimming stripped 3 bases from V and 7 bases from J, with 12 bases between. The CDR3 sequence is CASSLAGAGGELFF. The CDR3 coding sequence is TGTGCCAGCAGTTTGGCAGGGGCGGGCGGGGAGCTGTTTTTT.

This clonotype ranks as large. The rearrangement links TRBV19 to TRBJ2-3; perhaps TRBD1 as D (5 bases). The germline V gene has CDR1 LNHDA and CDR2 SQIVND (reference sequence). The CDR3 consists of 15 residues. Trimming took 3 bases from V and 6 from J, leaving 16 bases between them. The CDR3 DNA sequence: TGTGCCAGTAGTATGATGGACACGGCATGGGATACGCAGTATTTT. Translated: CASSMMDTAWDTQYF. The full variable domain, with the rest looked up from reference TRBV19 and TRBJ2-3, is DGGITQSPKYLFRKEGQNVTLSCEQNLNHDAMYWYRQDPGQGLRLIYYSQIVNDFQKGDIAEGYSVSREKKESFPLTVTSAQKNPTAFYLCASSMMDTAWDTQYFGPGTRLTVL.

This clonotype qualifies as medium-sized (0.01 to 0.1%). The chain is built from TRBV6-6 and TRBJ2-4; maybe TRBD2 (6 bases). The CDR3 spans 17 residues. The V and J ends lost 3 bases and 1 base respectively, with 16 bases between them. Germline CDR1 and CDR2: MNHNY and SVGAGI (reference sequence). CDR3 sequence reads: CASSYGGSWKAKNIQYF. The CDR3 nucleotides are TGTGCCAGCAGTTATGGAGGGTCCTGGAAGGCCAAAAACATTCAGTACTTC.

In this sample, this clonotype is medium-sized. The chain carries TRBV5-1 and TRBJ2-2, with D tentatively TRBD2 (6 bases). Germline V gene sequence: CDR1 SGHRS, CDR2 YFSETQ. V was pared by 3 bases and J by 0 bases, with 12 bases between. The CDR3 runs 16 residues. Here the CDR3 DNA reads TGCGCCAGCAGCTCCCGGCGGGGAGCGAACACCGGGGAGCTGTTTTTT. Protein: CASSSRRGANTGELFF. Full variable domain (missing parts from reference TRBV5-1 and TRBJ2-2): KAGVTQTPRYLIKTRGQQVTLSCSPISGHRSVSWYQQTPGQGLQFLFEYFSETQRNKGNFPGRFSGRQFSNSRSEMNVSTLELGDSALYLCASSSRRGANTGELFFGEGSRLTVL.

This clonotype is medium-sized (0.01 to 0.1%). V is TRBV15 and J is TRBJ2-1, with D unclear. The V end was cut by 3 bases, the J end by 6 bases, with 9 bases between. Per germline, CDR1 LNHNV and CDR2 YYDKDF (reference sequence). The CDR3 is 13 residues long. The CDR3: CATSRIQPNEQFF. As DNA, the CDR3 is TGTGCCACCAGCAGGATTCAGCCCAATGAGCAGTTCTTC.

In this sample, this clonotype is medium-sized (0.01 to 0.1%). The V call is TRBV5-1, the J call TRBJ2-5; TRBD2 might be the D (7 bases). In germline, CDR1 is SGHRS, CDR2 YFSETQ. Trimming shortened V by 0 bases and J by 4 bases, and 10 bases separated the two germline ends. This CDR3 is built from 14 residues. CDR3 region: CASSLVGGAETQYF. Here the CDR3 DNA reads TGCGCCAGCAGCTTGGTTGGGGGGGCAGAGACCCAGTACTTC.